This is a list of T cell receptor beta chains from one sample in a study of blood T cell repertoires in COVID-19. The assay was immunoSEQ multiplex PCR, and TCRdb's table has in-frame clones only and misses some. The data hold around 170,000 clones, with about 88% observed a single time. Input material: peripheral blood. Receptors were obtained from a woman aged 30 to 39 with active or convalescent COVID-19. CDR3s include the opening cysteine and the closing phenylalanine or tryptophan. Each record gives: J gene, clone size, D gene, V gene, CDR3 protein, CDR3 DNA. D genes are given only for firm matches. Not every row has a clone size; where given, it reads once, few, many or a size class.

J: TRBJ1-5; size: .; D: .; V: TRBV19; CDR3: CASSSEGHRRTQPQHF; DNA: TGTGCCAGTAGTTCAGAGGGACACAGGAGGACTCAGCCCCAGCATTTT
J: TRBJ2-1; size: .; D: TRBD2; V: TRBV4-1; CDR3: CASSRLTGGPKYEQFF; DNA: TGCGCCAGCAGCCGCCTTACGGGGGGGCCGAAGTATGAGCAGTTCTTC
J: TRBJ1-1; size: .; D: TRBD1; V: TRBV4-2; CDR3: CASSREDRAGEAFF; DNA: TGTGCCAGCAGCCGAGAGGACAGGGCGGGGGAAGCTTTCTTT
J: TRBJ1-1; size: .; D: .; V: TRBV28; CDR3: CASTVGPLRTEAFF; DNA: TGTGCCAGCACCGTTGGGCCTCTAAGGACTGAAGCTTTCTTT
J: TRBJ2-7; size: .; D: .; V: TRBV28; CDR3: CASTLYSSGEQYF; DNA: TGTGCCAGCACCCTCTATTCATCGGGGGAGCAGTACTTC
J: TRBJ1-2; size: .; D: TRBD1; V: TRBV10-3; CDR3: CAIRNAGQGYGYTF; DNA: TGTGCCATCAGAAACGCGGGACAGGGGTATGGCTACACCTTC
J: TRBJ2-7; size: .; D: .; V: TRBV10-3; CDR3: CAISDNYYEQYF; DNA: TGTGCCATCAGTGACAACTACTATGAGCAGTACTTC
J: TRBJ2-5; size: .; D: TRBD1; V: TRBV5-5; CDR3: CASSLVRTGVRGSETQYF; DNA: TGTGCCAGCAGCTTGGTGAGGACAGGGGTCCGCGGGAGTGAGACCCAGTACTTC
J: TRBJ1-5; size: once; D: .; V: TRBV19; CDR3: CASRYGLDSSNQPQHF; DNA: TGTGCCAGTAGGTATGGTCTGGACAGTAGCAATCAGCCCCAGCATTTT
J: TRBJ2-2; size: .; D: TRBD2; V: TRBV4-2; CDR3: CASSQLAGGTGELFF; DNA: TGTGCCAGCAGCCAACTAGCGGGGGGGACCGGGGAGCTGTTTTTT
J: TRBJ1-2; size: .; D: .; V: TRBV5-1; CDR3: CASSLSYYDGYTF; DNA: TGCGCCAGCAGCCTAAGTTACTACGATGGCTACACCTTC
J: TRBJ2-3; size: .; D: TRBD2; V: TRBV7-9; CDR3: CASSPRTSGHTDTQYF; DNA: TGTGCCAGCAGCCCCAGGACTAGCGGGCACACAGATACGCAGTATTTT
J: TRBJ1-5; size: .; D: .; V: TRBV19; CDR3: CASRGQPNSNQPQHF; DNA: TGTGCCAGTAGAGGACAGCCCAATAGCAATCAGCCCCAGCATTTT
J: TRBJ1-2; size: .; D: .; V: TRBV5-4; CDR3: CASSQPDNYGYTF; DNA: TGTGCCAGCAGCCAACCAGATAACTATGGCTACACCTTC
J: TRBJ1-4; size: once; D: .; V: TRBV21-1; CDR3: CASSNFIPGQQIF; DNA: TGTGCCAGCAGCAATTTTATCCCGGGACAGCAAATTTTT
J: TRBJ1-2; size: .; D: TRBD1; V: TRBV19; CDR3: CATRDRGPGGYTF; DNA: TGTGCCACCAGGGACAGGGGGCCAGGGGGCTACACCTTC
J: TRBJ1-2; size: .; D: TRBD1; V: TRBV29-1; CDR3: CSVRTGLRYGYTF; DNA: TGCAGCGTTAGGACAGGTTTACGTTATGGCTACACCTTC
J: TRBJ2-5; size: .; D: .; V: TRBV9; CDR3: CASSPQVGQQTQYF; DNA: TGTGCCAGCAGCCCACAGGTGGGGCAACAGACCCAGTACTTC
J: TRBJ2-1; size: .; D: TRBD2; V: TRBV19; CDR3: CASSTSFGLAGKDNEQFF; DNA: TGTGCCAGTAGTACTTCCTTTGGACTAGCGGGGAAAGACAATGAGCAGTTCTTC
J: TRBJ2-1; size: .; D: TRBD2; V: TRBV6-5; CDR3: CASSSGTSGRTEQFF; DNA: TGTGCCAGCAGCTCCGGGACTAGCGGGAGGACTGAGCAGTTCTTC
J: TRBJ1-4; size: .; D: TRBD1; V: TRBV11-2; CDR3: CASSLNRGNEKLFF; DNA: TGTGCCAGCAGCTTGAACAGGGGTAATGAAAAACTGTTTTTT
J: TRBJ1-1; size: .; D: .; V: TRBV29-1; CDR3: CSVRGGVTEAFF; DNA: TGCAGCGTAAGAGGGGGGGTAACTGAAGCTTTCTTT
J: TRBJ1-5; size: .; D: .; V: TRBV5-1; CDR3: CASSQGHPQLRRAQHF; DNA: TGCGCCAGCAGCCAGGGACACCCCCAATTAAGGAGAGCCCAGCATTTT
J: TRBJ2-1; size: .; D: TRBD2; V: TRBV19; CDR3: CASSLFSGRDNEQFF; DNA: TGTGCCAGTAGTCTTTTTAGCGGGAGGGACAATGAGCAGTTCTTC
J: TRBJ2-3; size: .; D: TRBD1; V: TRBV19; CDR3: CASRTGTGGANAQYF; DNA: TGTGCCAGTAGGACCGGGACAGGGGGGGCAAATGCGCAGTATTTT
J: TRBJ2-7; size: .; D: TRBD1; V: TRBV13; CDR3: CASSSPTGTGSHEQYF; DNA: TGTGCCAGCAGCTCACCAACCGGGACAGGGTCCCACGAGCAGTACTTC
J: TRBJ2-2; size: .; D: .; V: TRBV18; CDR3: CASSPPGGGPNTGELFF; DNA: TGTGCCAGCTCACCACCTGGTGGGGGCCCGAACACCGGGGAGCTGTTTTTT
J: TRBJ1-1; size: .; D: .; V: TRBV5-1; CDR3: CASSLGANTEAFF; DNA: TGCGCCAGCAGCTTGGGAGCGAACACTGAAGCTTTCTTT
J: TRBJ2-2; size: .; D: TRBD1; V: TRBV6-5; CDR3: CASSYFRTGTGELFF; DNA: TGTGCCAGCAGTTACTTCAGGACAGGCACCGGGGAGCTGTTTTTT
J: TRBJ1-4; size: .; D: .; V: TRBV7-8; CDR3: CASSLGDYNEKLFF; DNA: TGTGCCAGCAGCTTAGGGGACTATAATGAAAAACTGTTTTTT
J: TRBJ2-5; size: .; D: .; V: TRBV2; CDR3: CASSEEAGETQYF; DNA: TGTGCCAGCAGTGAGGAGGCCGGAGAGACCCAGTACTTC
J: TRBJ2-1; size: once; D: TRBD1; V: TRBV27; CDR3: CASSLSGGAYNEQFF; DNA: TGTGCCAGCAGTTTATCAGGGGGCGCTTACAATGAGCAGTTCTTC
J: TRBJ1-2; size: once; D: .; V: TRBV10-1; CDR3: CASSDQGSSYGYTF; DNA: TGCGCCAGCAGTGATCAGGGATCCTCCTATGGCTACACCTTC
J: TRBJ2-5; size: .; D: .; V: TRBV4-1; CDR3: CASSQDDVGLAETQYF; DNA: TGCGCCAGCAGCCAAGATGATGTGGGACTTGCAGAGACCCAGTACTTC
J: TRBJ1-5; size: .; D: TRBD1; V: TRBV19; CDR3: CASRRQGLGAQHF; DNA: TGTGCCAGTAGAAGACAGGGTCTTGGGGCCCAGCATTTT
J: TRBJ1-6; size: .; D: .; V: TRBV5-1; CDR3: CASSSGLDSPLHF; DNA: TGCGCCAGCAGCTCCGGACTCGATTCACCCCTCCACTTT
J: TRBJ1-2; size: .; D: .; V: TRBV7-8; CDR3: CASSIQTGANYGYTF; DNA: TGTGCCAGCAGCATCCAGACAGGCGCTAACTATGGCTACACCTTC